This T cell receptor (beta chain) emerged from a study of blood T cell repertoires in COVID-19. Sequencing was performed with immunoSEQ multiplex PCR; in TCRdb, only in-frame clones are kept and a portion is missing. The sample yields over 200,000 clones, around 87% seen once. The germline gives CDR1 MNHEY, CDR2 SMNVEV (reference sequence). This CDR3 comprises 14 residues. J was trimmed by 9 bases and V by 6 bases; bases with no gene match: 11. This chain joins TRBV27 and TRBJ2-1; 7 positions agree with TRBD2. Sequenced material: peripheral blood. This clonotype was sampled from a woman between 50 and 59 years old with acute or convalescent COVID-19. The CDR3 nucleotides are TGTGCCAGCAGGGACCCAGCCGGGAGGTCTGAGCAGTTCTTC. Amino acids: CASRDPAGRSEQFF.